Given below is one T cell receptor (beta chain) in context. This clone was found a few times. The target of this receptor is not known. Per-nucleotide qualities are absent, and no much larger clonotype sits a single base away. The data are from a study of OX40 agonist ivuxolimab in advanced cancers. Looking at the study overall: Ivuxolimab was an agonistic, fully human IgG2 monoclonal antibody directed against OX40 (CD134), a costimulatory receptor. In the dose-escalation cohort, more than 80% of patients were male, and the mean age was roughly 56 years with a range of roughly 23 to 79. Of the approximately 50 dose-escalation patients, hepatocellular carcinoma was present in about 20, melanoma in approximately 15, renal cell carcinoma in 9 and head and neck cancer in 9. Patients were allowed to have had prior anti-PD-1, anti-PD-L1 or anti-CTLA-4 therapy, and around 43% of the dose-escalation patients had been treated with checkpoint inhibitors. Peripheral TCRbeta sequencing aimed to test whether ivuxolimab altered TCR sequence diversity and caused clonal T-cell expansion. The monotherapy dose-escalation portion (N of about 52 patients) of the phase I ivuxolimab trial is reported in the paper. Intravenous ivuxolimab was administered to patients every 2 weeks at six dose levels: 0.01, 0.1, 0.3, 1.5, 3 and 10 mg/kg. Three dose-escalation patients achieved partial responses, one with hepatocellular carcinoma and two with cutaneous melanoma. General findings and caveats noted by the study authors: At doses from 0.1 to 3.0 mg/kg, clonal expansion was seen in both CD4+ and CD8+ blood T cells between baseline and week 6. The antigen specificity of the clonally expanded peripheral T cells was not determined. After ivuxolimab, more expanded clones were found on average in CD8+ T cells than in CD4+ T cells. In partial responders in the 0.1-3.0 mg/kg groups, normalized peripheral clonal expansion was found to be among the lowest, especially among CD8+ T cells. Low levels of normalized T-cell clonal expansion were also seen in some patients who did not respond.

Patients with a history of autoimmune disease or receiving systemic immunosuppression were excluded from the trial. In every dose cohort, peripheral blood was drawn for TCR sequencing at baseline, cycle 4 day 1, and cycle 7 day 1. Samples were obtained from an open-label, multicenter, first-in-human phase I dose-escalation trial of ivuxolimab. Adults with locally advanced or metastatic head and neck squamous cell, hepatocellular, melanoma or renal cell carcinoma were enrolled in the trial. Before TCR sequencing, CD4+ T cells and CD8+ T cells from peripheral blood were sorted into separate populations. Genomic DNA was isolated from the sorted cells so that the TCRbeta CDR3 region could be sequenced. TCRbeta CDR3 regions were sequenced using the immunoSEQ Assay. Drawn from immuneACCESS, this table holds only the in-frame rearrangements with V and J called that TCRdb kept. Clones are partly lost; checked studies trace under half to an unresolved V gene and leave the rest unexplained. The sample contains some 70,000 clones, 84% of them found a single time. The ten top clones hold 2% to 2.5% of the sample.

The sequencing here drew on CD4+ or CD8+ T cells sorted from blood, taken in a trial of the OX40 agonist ivuxolimab. This TCR was recovered from an adult with an advanced solid tumor such as melanoma, head and neck, liver or kidney cancer.

The CDR3: CAISVLSRGQYEQYF. The nucleotide sequence reads as follows: TGTGCCATCAGCGTCCTAAGCAGGGGGCAGTACGAGCAGTACTTC. The chain was built from TRBV10-3 and TRBJ2-7, with 8 middle bases fitting TRBD1. For CDR1 and CDR2, the germline V gene lists ENHRY and SYGVKD. The CDR3, cysteine through phenylalanine, is 15 amino acids long. The only DNA kept is the CDR3, 45 bases in frame from the first base. Relative to germline, V is missing 6 bases and J is missing 4 bases, with 11 bases of the junction outside any gene match.